The sequence of this T cell receptor (beta chain) was determined in a study of T cells in Graves' hyperthyroidism and ophthalmopathy. Notes on the study in general: Most clonotypes expanded in thyroid above 0.001 were likewise present in blood. The model anticipated ophthalmopathy a median approximately 6.5 months pre-onset.

Regarding this clonotype: Its antigen is not identified.

Germline lookup yields CDR1 SGHRS and CDR2 YFSETQ. The CDR3 is 17 residues long. The V and J ends lost 4 bases and 7 bases, in that order; junction bases with no gene match: 13. Clinicians diagnosed patients from clinical symptoms, serum thyroxine and TRAb, thyroid ultrasound and orbital computed tomography. PBMCs were collected from an approximately 9.5 ml volume of fresh peripheral blood. TCR beta CDR3 region amplification was performed from RNA transcripts. When the TCR CDR3 underwent first-round RT-PCR, the HTBI primer set was used. TCRdb fed the multiplex PCR reads into MiXCR, producing one record per CDR3 protein. The data show hundreds of thousands of distinct CDR3 sequences, around 14% seen once.

The source is a woman in her twenties or thirties with Graves' hyperthyroidism. The rearrangement links TRBV5-1 to TRBJ2-1; the match to TRBD2 covers 11 bases. Sequenced sample: blood. Here the CDR3 reads CASSVLAGGPMGNEQFF. The CDR3 DNA is TGCGCCAGCAGCGTCTTAGCGGGAGGGCCCATGGGGAATGAGCAGTTCTTC.